These T cell receptor beta chains were read from a single sample in a study of lymphopenia after photon versus proton radiotherapy. Using immunoSEQ multiplex PCR, the repertoire was profiled, and TCRdb retains in-frame clones only, with some absent. The repertoire holds 65,000 to 85,000 clones, with around 92% as singletons. The source material was peripheral blood, sampled from a patient treated with photon-based radiotherapy. All receptors derive from a woman in her thirties or forties with cholangiocarcinoma. The CDR3 runs from the conserved cysteine through the conserved F or W. D genes are given only for firm matches. Clone size is not always given. Where it is, it says once, few, many or a class for expanded clones.

d_call	v_call	clone_size	j_call	cdr3_aa	cdr3_nt
-	TRBV4-1	-	TRBJ2-5	CASSQEEARQETQYF	TGCGCCAGCAGCCAAGAAGAGGCCAGGCAAGAGACCCAGTACTTC
-	TRBV6-1	-	TRBJ1-2	CASSVGEDYGYTF	TGTGCCAGCAGTGTTGGGGAGGACTATGGCTACACCTTC
-	TRBV2	-	TRBJ1-1	CASSVGGTTEAFF	TGTGCCAGCAGTGTTGGGGGAACCACTGAAGCTTTCTTT
TRBD2	TRBV27	-	TRBJ2-3	CASRTRGLRTSGTDTQYF	TGTGCCAGCAGGACGAGGGGTCTAAGGACTAGCGGCACAGATACGCAGTATTTT
-	TRBV5-1	-	TRBJ1-1	CASRQGWGLMNTEAFF	TGCGCCAGCAGGCAGGGATGGGGGCTAATGAACACTGAAGCTTTCTTT
TRBD1	TRBV19	-	TRBJ1-1	CASSFVGDSQNTEAFF	TGTGCCAGTAGTTTCGTTGGGGACAGCCAGAACACTGAAGCTTTCTTT
TRBD1	TRBV2	-	TRBJ2-1	CASSVGQDRVTYNEQFF	TGTGCCAGCAGTGTAGGCCAGGACAGGGTAACCTACAATGAGCAGTTCTTC
-	TRBV29-1	once	TRBJ1-2	CSVDLGNTF	TGCAGCGTTGATTTGGGGAACACCTTC
TRBD1	TRBV9	-	TRBJ2-7	CASSPEQGSPYEQYF	TGTGCCAGCAGCCCCGAACAGGGGAGCCCCTACGAGCAGTACTTC
TRBD1	TRBV6-5	-	TRBJ2-7	CASSTTGASYEQYF	TGTGCCAGCAGTACAACAGGGGCCAGCTACGAGCAGTACTTC
-	TRBV5-4	-	TRBJ2-7	CASSSRAGYHEQYF	TGTGCCAGCAGCTCTCGGGCAGGGTATCACGAGCAGTACTTC
-	TRBV5-1	-	TRBJ2-5	CASSLQSRETQYF	TGCGCCAGCAGCCTTCAGTCCCGGGAGACCCAGTACTTC
-	TRBV27	-	TRBJ1-4	CASSFLFNEKLFF	TGTGCCAGCAGTTTCCTGTTTAATGAAAAACTGTTTTTT
TRBD1	TRBV30	-	TRBJ1-2	CAFTGTGLYGYTF	TGTGCCTTCACCGGGACAGGACTATATGGCTACACCTTC
TRBD1	TRBV10-2	-	TRBJ2-5	CASNDRGRTGETQYF	TGCGCCAGCAACGACAGGGGGCGTACGGGAGAGACCCAGTACTTC
-	TRBV6-1	-	TRBJ1-1	CASSESGLNTEAFF	TGTGCCAGCAGTGAGTCAGGGTTGAACACTGAAGCTTTCTTT
-	TRBV27	-	TRBJ1-2	CASSLYRKEGGYTF	TGTGCCAGCAGTTTATATCGCAAAGAAGGGGGCTACACCTTC
-	TRBV18	-	TRBJ2-4	CASSVGSGGIQYF	TGTGCCAGCTCAGTGGGGTCCGGAGGCATTCAGTACTTC
-	TRBV11-2	-	TRBJ2-7	CASSLGVKSYEQYF	TGTGCCAGCAGCTTAGGTGTTAAGTCCTACGAGCAGTACTTC
-	TRBV5-4	-	TRBJ1-1	CASSRFRQNTEAFF	TGTGCCAGCAGCCGCTTCCGTCAGAACACTGAAGCTTTCTTT
-	TRBV30	-	TRBJ2-7	CAWSVGGRNIYEQYF	TGTGCCTGGAGTGTTGGGGGACGGAATATTTACGAGCAGTACTTC
TRBD2	TRBV19	-	TRBJ2-2	CASSILAGGTTGELFF	TGTGCCAGTAGTATACTAGCGGGGGGTACCACCGGGGAGCTGTTTTTT
TRBD1	TRBV7-9	-	TRBJ1-2	CASMSGGQNNYGYTF	TGTGCCAGCATGTCAGGGGGACAGAACAACTATGGCTACACCTTC
-	TRBV28	-	TRBJ2-3	CASSLTLASDTQYF	TGTGCCAGCAGTTTAACGCTAGCGTCAGATACGCAGTATTTT
-	TRBV30	-	TRBJ1-1	CAWSVPDQAFF	TGTGCCTGGAGTGTACCAGACCAAGCTTTCTTT
-	TRBV19	-	TRBJ1-3	CASSIGHSGNTIYF	TGTGCCAGTAGTATAGGACACTCTGGAAACACCATATATTTT
TRBD1	TRBV4-2	-	TRBJ1-5	CASSQDPGQGNQPQHF	TGTGCCAGCAGCCAAGATCCCGGACAGGGGAATCAGCCCCAGCATTTT
TRBD2	TRBV9	-	TRBJ2-6	CASSAGRTGSGANVLTF	TGTGCCAGCAGCGCCGGGAGGACTGGCTCTGGGGCCAACGTCCTGACTTTC
-	TRBV6-1	-	TRBJ1-1	CASRTRVYGTEAFF	TGTGCCAGCAGAACTAGGGTGTACGGCACTGAAGCTTTCTTT
TRBD1	TRBV2	-	TRBJ2-1	CASSSRDRGSSNEQFF	TGTGCCAGCAGCTCCAGGGACAGGGGGTCTAGTAATGAGCAGTTCTTC
-	TRBV18	-	TRBJ2-7	CASSLVDRSSYEQYF	TGTGCCAGCTCACTCGTTGACAGGAGCTCCTACGAGCAGTACTTC
-	TRBV25-1	-	TRBJ1-1	CASSEYGRGAFF	TGTGCCAGCAGTGAATACGGACGCGGAGCTTTCTTT
-	TRBV9	-	TRBJ2-3	CASSVADSIFVSDTQYF	TGTGCCAGCAGCGTAGCTGATAGCATCTTCGTCTCTGATACGCAGTATTTT
-	TRBV9	-	TRBJ1-1	CASSVGQVNTEAFF	TGTGCCAGCAGCGTAGGTCAGGTGAACACTGAAGCTTTCTTT
-	TRBV12-5	-	TRBJ1-3	CASGLGINTIYF	TGTGCTAGTGGTTTGGGGATAAACACCATATATTTT
TRBD1	TRBV7-9	-	TRBJ1-5	CASSAGTGSLQPQHF	TGTGCCAGCAGCGCGGGGACAGGGTCCCTTCAGCCCCAGCATTTT
-	TRBV27	-	TRBJ2-1	CASSLMGISSYNEQFF	TGTGCCAGCAGTTTAATGGGGATTAGCTCCTACAATGAGCAGTTCTTC
-	TRBV30	-	TRBJ1-1	CAWYPPRGMNTEAFF	TGTGCCTGGTACCCCCCCAGAGGAATGAACACTGAAGCTTTCTTT
-	TRBV7-6	-	TRBJ1-5	CASSLTDQQPQHF	TGTGCCAGCAGCCTAACGGACCAGCAGCCCCAGCATTTT
-	TRBV11-2	-	TRBJ2-2	CASSPSRAHTGELFF	TGTGCCAGCAGCCCGTCTAGAGCCCACACCGGGGAGCTGTTTTTT
TRBD1	TRBV11-1	-	TRBJ2-7	CASSATGSEQYF	TGTGCCAGCTCCGCGACAGGGTCCGAGCAGTACTTC
-	TRBV6-5	-	TRBJ2-7	CASSLGAGGAEQYF	TGTGCCAGCAGTCTAGGGGCCGGAGGAGCCGAGCAGTACTTC
-	TRBV27	-	TRBJ1-1	CASSLFGQGSTEAFF	TGTGCCAGCAGTTTATTCGGGCAGGGGAGCACTGAAGCTTTCTTT
-	TRBV5-1	-	TRBJ2-7	CASSWGGQSSYEQYF	TGCGCCAGCAGCTGGGGGGGACAGAGCTCCTACGAGCAGTACTTC
-	TRBV19	-	TRBJ2-7	CASGALGGSEQYF	TGTGCCAGTGGCGCTCTCGGAGGGAGCGAGCAGTACTTC
-	TRBV7-9	-	TRBJ1-2	CASSWGGNYGYTF	TGTGCCAGCAGCTGGGGGGGAAATTATGGCTACACCTTC
-	TRBV27	-	TRBJ2-5	CASSLSRPGWEVETQYF	TGTGCCAGCAGTTTATCGAGGCCGGGCTGGGAGGTAGAGACCCAGTACTTC
-	TRBV13	-	TRBJ1-1	CASSFWGNTEAFF	TGTGCCAGCAGCTTCTGGGGGAACACTGAAGCTTTCTTT
TRBD1	TRBV29-1	-	TRBJ1-5	CSVAGDRGDQPQHF	TGCAGCGTTGCTGGGGACAGGGGTGATCAGCCCCAGCATTTT
-	TRBV28	-	TRBJ2-7	CASSLWAEQYF	TGTGCCAGCAGTTTATGGGCCGAGCAGTACTTC